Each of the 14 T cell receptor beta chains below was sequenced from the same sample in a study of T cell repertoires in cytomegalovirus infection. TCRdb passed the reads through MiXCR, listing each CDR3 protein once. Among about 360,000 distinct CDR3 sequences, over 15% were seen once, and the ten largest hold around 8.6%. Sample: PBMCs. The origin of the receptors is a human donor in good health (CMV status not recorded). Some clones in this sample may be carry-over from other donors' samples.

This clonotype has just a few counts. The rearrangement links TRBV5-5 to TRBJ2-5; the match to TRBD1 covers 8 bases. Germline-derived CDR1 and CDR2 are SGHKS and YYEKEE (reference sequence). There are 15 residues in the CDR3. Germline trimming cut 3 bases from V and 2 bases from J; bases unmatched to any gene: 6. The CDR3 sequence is CASSSGQGRQETQYF. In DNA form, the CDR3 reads TGTGCCAGCAGCTCCGGACAGGGAAGACAAGAGACCCAGTACTTC.

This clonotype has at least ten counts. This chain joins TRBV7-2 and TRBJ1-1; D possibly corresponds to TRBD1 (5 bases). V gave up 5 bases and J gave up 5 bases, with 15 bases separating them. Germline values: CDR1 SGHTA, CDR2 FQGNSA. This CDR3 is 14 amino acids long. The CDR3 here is CASSQLGGETEAFF. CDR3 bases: TGTGCCAGCAGCCAATTGGGAGGGGAAACTGAAGCTTTCTTT.

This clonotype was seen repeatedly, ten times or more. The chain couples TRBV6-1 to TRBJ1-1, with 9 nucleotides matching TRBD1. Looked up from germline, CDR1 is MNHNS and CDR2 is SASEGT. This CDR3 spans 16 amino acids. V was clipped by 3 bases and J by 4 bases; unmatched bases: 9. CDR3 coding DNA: TGTGCCAGCAGTGAGGGACAGGGCGGTCAGAGCACTGAAGCTTTCTTT. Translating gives CASSEGQGGQSTEAFF.

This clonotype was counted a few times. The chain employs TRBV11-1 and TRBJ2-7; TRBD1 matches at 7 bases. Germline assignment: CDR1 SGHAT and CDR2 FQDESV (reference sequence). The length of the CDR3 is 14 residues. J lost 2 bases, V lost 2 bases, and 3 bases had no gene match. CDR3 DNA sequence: TGTGCCAGCAGCTTATTGCAGGGGGCCTACGAGCAGTACTTC. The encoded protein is CASSLLQGAYEQYF.

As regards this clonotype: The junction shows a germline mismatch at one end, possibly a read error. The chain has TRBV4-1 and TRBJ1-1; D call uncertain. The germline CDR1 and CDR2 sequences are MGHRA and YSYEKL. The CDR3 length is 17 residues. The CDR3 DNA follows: TGCCCCAGCAGCCCGCCTCACCAGGCAGACATGAACACTGAAGCTTTCTTT. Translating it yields CPSSPPHQADMNTEAFF.

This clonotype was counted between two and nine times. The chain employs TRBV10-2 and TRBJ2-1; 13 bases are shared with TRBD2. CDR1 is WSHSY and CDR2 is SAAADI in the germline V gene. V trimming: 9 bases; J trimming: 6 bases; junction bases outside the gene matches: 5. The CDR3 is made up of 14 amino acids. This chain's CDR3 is CASAGTSGANEQFF. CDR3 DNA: TGCGCCAGTGCCGGGACTAGCGGGGCCAATGAGCAGTTCTTC.

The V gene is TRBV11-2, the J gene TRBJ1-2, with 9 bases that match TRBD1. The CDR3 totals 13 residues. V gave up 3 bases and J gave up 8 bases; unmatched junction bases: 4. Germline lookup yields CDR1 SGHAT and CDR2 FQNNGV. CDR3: CASSLDRGGGYTF. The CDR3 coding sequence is TGTGCCAGCAGCTTGGACAGGGGAGGCGGCTACACCTTC. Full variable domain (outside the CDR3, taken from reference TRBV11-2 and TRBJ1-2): EAGVAQSPRYKIIEKRQSVAFWCNPISGHATLYWYQQILGQGPKLLIQFQNNGVVDDSQLPKDRFSAERLKGVDSTLKIQPAKLEDSAVYLCASSLDRGGGYTFGSGTRLTVV.

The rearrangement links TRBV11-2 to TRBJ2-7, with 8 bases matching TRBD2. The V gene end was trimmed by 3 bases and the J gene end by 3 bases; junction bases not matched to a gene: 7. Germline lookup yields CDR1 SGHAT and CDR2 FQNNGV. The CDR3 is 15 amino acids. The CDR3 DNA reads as TGTGCCAGCAGCTTCTCCCCAGCGGGAGACTACGAGCAGTACTTC. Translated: CASSFSPAGDYEQYF.

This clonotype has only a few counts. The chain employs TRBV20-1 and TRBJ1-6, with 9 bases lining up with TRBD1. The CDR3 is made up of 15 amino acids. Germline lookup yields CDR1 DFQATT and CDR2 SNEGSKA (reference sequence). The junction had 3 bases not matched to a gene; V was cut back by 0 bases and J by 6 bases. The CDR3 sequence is CSARDRTGANSPLHF. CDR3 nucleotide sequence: TGCAGTGCTAGAGACCGGACAGGGGCTAATTCACCCCTCCACTTT.

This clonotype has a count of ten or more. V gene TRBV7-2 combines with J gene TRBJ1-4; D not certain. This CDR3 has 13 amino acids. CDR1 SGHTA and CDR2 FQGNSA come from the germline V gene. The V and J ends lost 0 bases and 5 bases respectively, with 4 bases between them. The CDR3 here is CASSLAENEKLFF. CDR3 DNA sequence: TGTGCCAGCAGCTTAGCAGAAAATGAAAAACTGTTTTTT.

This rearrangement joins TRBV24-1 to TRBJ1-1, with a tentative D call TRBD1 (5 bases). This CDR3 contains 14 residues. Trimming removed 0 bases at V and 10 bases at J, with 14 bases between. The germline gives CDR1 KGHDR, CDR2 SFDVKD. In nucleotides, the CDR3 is TGTGCCACCAGTGATTTGGCGTCTTGGCAGGGAGCTTTCTTT. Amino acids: CATSDLASWQGAFF.

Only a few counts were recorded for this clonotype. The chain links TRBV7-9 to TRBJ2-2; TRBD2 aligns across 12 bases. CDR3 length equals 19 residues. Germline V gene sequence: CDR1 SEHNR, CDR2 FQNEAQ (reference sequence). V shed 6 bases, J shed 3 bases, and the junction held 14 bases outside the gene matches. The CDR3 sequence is CASSLAGPLAGGHTGELFF. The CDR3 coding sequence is TGTGCCAGCAGTCTGGCAGGGCCACTAGCGGGGGGTCACACCGGGGAGCTGTTTTTT.

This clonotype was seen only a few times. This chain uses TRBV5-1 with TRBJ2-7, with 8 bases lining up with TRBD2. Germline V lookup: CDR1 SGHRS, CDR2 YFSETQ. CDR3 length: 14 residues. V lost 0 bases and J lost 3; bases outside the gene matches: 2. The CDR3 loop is CASSLDRGGYEQYF. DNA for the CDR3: TGCGCCAGCAGCTTGGACCGGGGGGGCTACGAGCAGTACTTC.

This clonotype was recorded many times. The CDR3 DNA reads TGTGCCAGCAGTCCCGGGGGGGCAGGGAACAATGAGCAGTTCTTC. Protein: CASSPGGAGNNEQFF. The genes are TRBV28 and TRBJ2-1, with 8 bases identical to TRBD2. V lost 5 bases to trimming and J lost 5 bases; unmatched junction nucleotides: 8. The CDR3 length is 15 residues. Germline loops: CDR1 MDHEN, CDR2 SYDVKM.